The sequence of this TCR beta chain was determined in a study of blood T cell repertoires in COVID-19. About the study: From the United States, Italy and Spain came samples of acute and convalescent COVID-19.

Study processing details: Counts of nucleated cells, estimated from reference gene primer amplification, were obtained. Data came from immunoSEQ multiplex PCR; TCRdb stores just in-frame clones and leaves some out. The V and J calls and clone size come from that table; D and trimming were worked out from the DNA. The sample consists of approximately 40,000 clones, 87% of them appearing once. The germline gives CDR1 SGHAT, CDR2 FQNNGV. The length of the CDR3 is 15 residues. Deletions cut 5 bases from V and 5 bases from J, with 18 bases between. This sequence joins TRBV11-2 and TRBJ2-5; possible D gene TRBD1, 6 bases. The source is a woman older than 75 in a cohort sampled during active or convalescent COVID-19. The specimen was peripheral blood. CDR3 coding DNA: TGTGCCAGCAGCCCGCAATTCAGGGGCGGGGAGACCCAGTACTTC. This sequence encodes CASSPQFRGGETQYF.